One sample yielded the 9 T cell receptor beta chains listed below, sequenced in a study of blood T cell repertoires in COVID-19. Some clones are missing from TCRdb's copy, which holds only in-frame ones; the method was immunoSEQ multiplex PCR. This table has 200,000 or so clones, nearly 90% appearing once. The sequenced material came from peripheral blood. The source is a woman in her forties who had recovered from COVID-19.

The chain uses TRBV28 and TRBJ1-2, with TRBD1 as a possible D gene (6 bases). CDR1 MDHEN and CDR2 SYDVKM come from the germline V gene. The CDR3 runs 12 residues. V was pared by 4 bases and J by 7 bases, with 10 bases between. In DNA form, the CDR3 reads TGTGCCAGCAGTTCGCAGGGGACTGGCTACACCTTC. This sequence encodes CASSSQGTGYTF.

In this sample, this clone turned up once. The chain employs TRBV19 and TRBJ1-2, with TRBD1 identical over 9 bases. The V gene's germline CDR1 is LNHDA and CDR2 SQIVND (reference sequence). This CDR3 contains 16 residues. With 2 bases clipped from V and 5 bases from J, the junction kept 9 bases outside the gene matches. The CDR3 loop reads CASSIPGQGSRYGYTF. CDR3 DNA: TGTGCCAGTAGTATACCGGGACAGGGCAGCAGGTATGGCTACACCTTC.

The rearrangement links TRBV9 to TRBJ2-5; tentatively, D is TRBD1 (6 bases). Germline V gives CDR1 SGDLS, CDR2 YYNGEE. Trimming removed 4 bases at V and 7 bases at J, with 14 bases between. The CDR3 runs to 13 residues. The CDR3 sequence is CASSPRQGGTQYF. CDR3 bases: TGTGCCAGCAGCCCTCGACAAGGGGGGACCCAGTACTTC.

The chain joins TRBV5-1 to TRBJ2-1; no firm D call. The CDR3 runs to 13 residues. Per germline, CDR1 SGHRS and CDR2 YFSETQ. V was shortened by 4 bases and J by 8 bases, with 13 bases between the two germline ends. The CDR3 loop reads CASSRGPGDEQFF. CDR3 nucleotide sequence: TGCGCCAGCAGCCGTGGGCCCGGTGATGAGCAGTTCTTC.

In its sample, this clone was seen once. The CDR3 region has the DNA TGTGCCAGCAGCCAAAATCCACAGGGCGAGGGTGAAAAACTGTTTTTT. It codes for CASSQNPQGEGEKLFF. The chain links TRBV3-1 (or the pseudogene TRBV3-2) to TRBJ1-4, with a weak D call TRBD1 (6 bases). The CDR3 totals 16 residues. Per germline, CDR1 LGHDT and CDR2 YNNKEL (reference sequence). V was shortened by 2 bases and J by 7 bases, with 17 bases between the two germline ends.

V is TRBV4-1 and J is TRBJ2-5; 14 nucleotides line up with TRBD2. The CDR3 totals 17 residues. Germline CDR1 MGHRA, CDR2 YSYEKL. The V segment lost 0 bases and the J segment 4 bases; nucleotides outside the gene matches: 4. CDR3 amino acids: CASSQEGLAGGVETQYF. For the CDR3, the DNA is TGCGCCAGCAGCCAAGAAGGACTAGCGGGAGGTGTAGAGACCCAGTACTTC.

This chain uses TRBV3-1 (or the pseudogene TRBV3-2) with TRBJ1-2; D is possibly TRBD1 (5 bases). The CDR3 loop spans 12 amino acids. The germline V gene encodes CDR1 LGHDT and CDR2 YNNKEL (reference sequence). Between the trimmed V and J ends, which lost 8 bases and 2 bases, there was a span of 9 bases. The CDR3 region is CASGTGNYGYTF. The CDR3 region has the DNA TGTGCCAGCGGAACAGGCAACTATGGCTACACCTTC.

The chain combines TRBV14 with TRBJ2-5, with TRBD1 matching over 7 bases. CDR1 is SGHDN, CDR2 FVKESK, per germline. This CDR3 contains 13 residues. V trimming: 0 bases; J trimming: 9 bases; junction bases outside the gene matches: 4. In nucleotides, the CDR3 is TGTGCCAGCAGCCAAGATCGGCAGGGGGCCCAGTACTTC. This gives the protein CASSQDRQGAQYF.

Only one count was recorded for this clone. The chain links TRBV28 to TRBJ2-6; TRBD2 is a possible D gene (5 bases). Between the trimmed V and J ends, which lost 0 bases and 0 bases, there was a span of 6 bases. Germline V lookup: CDR1 MDHEN, CDR2 SYDVKM. There are 16 residues in the CDR3. The CDR3 sequence: CASSLWRVSGANVLTF. CDR3 DNA: TGTGCCAGCAGTTTATGGCGGGTCTCTGGGGCCAACGTCCTGACTTTC.